The 23 T cell receptor beta chains below come from one sample, sequenced in a study of T cell responses to AZD1222 COVID-19 vaccine. The data were produced by immunoSEQ multiplex PCR, yet TCRdb's version contains in-frame clones alone and is incomplete. The sample consists of 95,000 to 110,000 clones, 75% to 90% of them appearing once. The sample here was peripheral blood, taken on day 0 of AZD1222 vaccination. These TCRs come from an adult in good health.

J is TRBJ1-1 and V is TRBV10-1; possibly TRBD1 for D (5 bases). V lost 2 bases and J lost 5, with 9 bases in between. The germline V gene has CDR1 WNHNN and CDR2 SYGVQD (reference sequence). The CDR3 covers 13 residues. In nucleotides, the CDR3 is TGCGCCAGCAGTGAGACCTGGGGGACTGAAGCTTTCTTT. This sequence encodes CASSETWGTEAFF.

The gene calls are TRBV9 and TRBJ2-3; 9 bases map to TRBD1. CDR3 size: 15 residues. J lost 6 bases, V lost 4 bases, and 9 bases had no gene match. Germline V lookup: CDR1 SGDLS, CDR2 YYNGEE. The CDR3 DNA follows: TGTGCCAGCAGCAGCCGGGACAGGGATGCGGATACGCAGTATTTT. It encodes CASSSRDRDADTQYF.

The gene calls are TRBV5-1 and TRBJ2-3; D remains unclear. The CDR3 spans 14 residues. The germline CDR1 and CDR2 sequences are SGHRS and YFSETQ. Trimming removed 0 bases at V and 4 bases at J, with 9 bases between. CDR3 sequence: CASSLESKADTQYF. CDR3 DNA: TGCGCCAGCAGCTTGGAAAGTAAGGCAGATACGCAGTATTTT.

V and J are TRBV19 and TRBJ1-2; the D gene is possibly TRBD1 (6 bases). The germline CDR1 and CDR2 sequences are LNHDA and SQIVND (reference sequence). V lost 3 bases and J lost 8, with 19 bases in between. The CDR3 has 15 residues. This CDR3 is CASSIRGPNREGYTF. The DNA for the CDR3 is TGTGCCAGTAGTATTAGAGGCCCTAACAGGGAGGGCTACACCTTC. Variable domain in full (rest from reference TRBV19 and TRBJ1-2): DGGITQSPKYLFRKEGQNVTLSCEQNLNHDAMYWYRQDPGQGLRLIYYSQIVNDFQKGDIAEGYSVSREKKESFPLTVTSAQKNPTAFYLCASSIRGPNREGYTFGSGTRLTVV.

The J gene is TRBJ1-2, the V gene TRBV4-1; 7 bases agree with TRBD1. The CDR3 totals 15 residues. Germline V lookup: CDR1 MGHRA, CDR2 YSYEKL. V lost 0 bases to trimming and J lost 4 bases; unmatched junction nucleotides: 5. The CDR3: CASSQENTGAYGYTF. The CDR3 DNA reads TGCGCCAGCAGCCAAGAAAATACAGGGGCCTATGGCTACACCTTC.

The gene calls are TRBV4-1 and TRBJ2-4; D remains ambiguous. The V gene lost 2 bases and the J gene lost 0 bases, with 5 bases spanning the gap. Looked up from germline, CDR1 is MGHRA and CDR2 is YSYEKL. The CDR3 spans 14 residues. CDR3 sequence: CASSQHVAKNIQYF. CDR3 nucleotides: TGCGCCAGCAGCCAACACGTAGCCAAAAACATTCAGTACTTC.

The rearrangement uses TRBV6-4 and TRBJ1-1, with D unclear. V was shortened by 10 bases and J by 4 bases, with 19 bases between the two germline ends. Germline V CDR1 and CDR2: MRHNA, SNTAGT. The length of the CDR3 is 14 residues. In DNA, the CDR3 is TGTGCCAAGCCAGGATGGGATGGTTGCACTGAAGCTTTCTTT. It yields the protein CAKPGWDGCTEAFF.

This chain joins TRBV27 and TRBJ2-1; possibly TRBD1 or TRBD2 for D (5 bases each). Trimming removed 5 bases at V and 11 bases at J, with 19 bases between. The CDR3 extends over 14 amino acids. Germline V gene data show CDR1 as MNHEY and CDR2 as SMNVEV (reference sequence). The CDR3 DNA follows: TGTGCCAGCAGTCCTAATGGTTCTCCGGGACAGCAGTTCTTC. It encodes CASSPNGSPGQQFF.

As concerns this clone: Because the CDR3 is missing its conserved closing phenylalanine or tryptophan, this is likely a read error. The gene calls are TRBV6-5 and TRBJ1-6; possibly TRBD1 for D (5 bases). The ends were cut back, 7 bases at V and 9 bases at J, with 19 bases in the middle. There are 15 residues in the CDR3. Germline loops: CDR1 MNHEY, CDR2 SVGAGI. The CDR3 protein is CASKRFPGLPSPLHL. The CDR3, as DNA: TGTGCCAGCAAGCGTTTTCCAGGGCTGCCTTCACCCCTCCACCTT.

The chain carries TRBV5-6 and TRBJ2-3; 7 nucleotides agree with TRBD1. The CDR3 runs 14 residues. From germline, CDR1 is SGHDT and CDR2 YYEEEE. V shed 4 bases and J 3 bases; nucleotides not matched to a gene: 5. The CDR3 sequence is CASSGRQGTDTQYF. In DNA, the CDR3 is TGTGCCAGCAGCGGTCGACAGGGAACAGATACGCAGTATTTT.

The gene calls are TRBV5-5 and TRBJ1-5; D gene ambiguous. The CDR3 spans 13 residues. Germline CDR1 and CDR2: SGHKS and YYEKEE (reference sequence). Trimming left V 2 bases short and J 3 bases short, with 6 bases between. The CDR3 spells CASSLSPNQPQHF. In nucleotides, the CDR3 is TGTGCCAGCAGCTTATCGCCCAATCAGCCCCAGCATTTT.

The chain employs TRBV12-3 or TRBV12-4 and TRBJ1-5; D possibly corresponds to TRBD1 (6 bases). V was cut by 6 bases and J by 7 bases, with 13 bases left in between. This CDR3 has 13 amino acids. In DNA form, the CDR3 reads TGTGCCAGCAGACACAGGGAGGCCCAGCCCCAGCATTTT. Translation: CASRHREAQPQHF.

The rearrangement links TRBV6-5 to TRBJ1-1; D perhaps matches TRBD1 (5 bases). Germline values: CDR1 MNHEY, CDR2 SVGAGI. This CDR3 spans 14 amino acids. Trimming shortened V by 0 bases and J by 7 bases, and 12 bases separated the two germline ends. CDR3 protein: CASSYSIGAGEAFF. The CDR3 DNA follows: TGTGCCAGCAGTTACTCGATAGGGGCAGGTGAAGCTTTCTTT.

CDR3 amino acids: CASSYVENTEAFF. The CDR3 bases are TGTGCCAGCAGTTACGTCGAGAACACTGAAGCTTTCTTT. This chain connects TRBV6-5 to TRBJ1-1, with no clear D. Deletions cut 2 bases from V and 1 base from J, with 5 bases between. The CDR3 is 13 amino acids. Germline V lookup: CDR1 MNHEY, CDR2 SVGAGI.

V usage is TRBV10-3 and J usage is TRBJ1-2, with TRBD1 matching 8 bases. Germline V gene sequence: CDR1 ENHRY, CDR2 SYGVKD. The CDR3 sequence is 12 residues long. Trimming took 8 bases from V and 8 from J; bases not matched to a gene: 7. Written as DNA, the CDR3 is TGTGCCATCCAGACAGGGGCTGGGGGCTACACCTTC. It is translated as CAIQTGAGGYTF.

The DNA for the CDR3 is TGCGCCAGCAGAGGAGGGGGCCTCGGAGATCAGCCCCAGCATTTT. It yields the protein CASRGGGLGDQPQHF. V gene TRBV4-1 combines with J gene TRBJ1-5, with TRBD1 identical over 7 bases. Germline V lookup: CDR1 MGHRA, CDR2 YSYEKL. J was trimmed by 5 bases and V by 6 bases; bases with no gene match: 10. The CDR3 runs to 15 residues.

The gene calls are TRBV6-1 and TRBJ1-3; D uncertain. V lost 1 base, J lost 2 bases, and 9 bases lay in between. The germline V gene has CDR1 MNHNS and CDR2 SASEGT. The CDR3 is 15 amino acids. For the CDR3, the DNA is TGTGCCAGCAGTGAAGACCGGAGTCCTGGAAACACCATATATTTT. Translation: CASSEDRSPGNTIYF.

The V call is TRBV15, the J call TRBJ1-1; TRBD1 agrees at 9 bases. Losses at the gene ends were 4 bases for V and 4 bases for J; bases not matched to a gene: 4. The CDR3 sequence is 14 residues long. Germline V gene lookup returns CDR1 LNHNV and CDR2 YYDKDF (reference sequence). The CDR3 sequence: CATSKNRGLTEAFF. The CDR3 nucleotides read TGTGCCACCAGCAAAAACAGGGGGCTCACTGAAGCTTTCTTT.

The chain links TRBV18 to TRBJ2-2, with D unclear. V was clipped by 1 base and J by 8 bases, with 14 bases between them. Germline CDR1 is KGHSH and CDR2 is LQKENI. The CDR3 totals 15 residues. The chain's CDR3 is CASSPRLIMDGELFF. Written as DNA, the CDR3 is TGTGCCAGCTCACCACGGCTCATAATGGATGGGGAGCTGTTTTTT.

The chain has TRBV6-5 and TRBJ1-5; perhaps TRBD1 as D (6 bases). Germline lookup yields CDR1 MNHEY and CDR2 SVGAGI. V was cut by 0 bases and J by 5 bases, with 11 bases left in between. This CDR3 spans 15 amino acids. As DNA, the CDR3 is TGTGCCAGCAGTTACTCTCCGACAGGAGATCAGCCCCAGCATTTT. It translates to CASSYSPTGDQPQHF.

CDR3 sequence (DNA): TGTGCCAGCAGCTTGGAAGGTGGCAGTCCTAGCAATCAGCCCCAGCATTTT. This codes for CASSLEGGSPSNQPQHF. The gene calls are TRBV5-5 and TRBJ1-5; D remains unclear. This CDR3 is 17 amino acids long. The germline V gene has CDR1 SGHKS and CDR2 YYEKEE (reference sequence). The V and J ends lost 0 bases and 0 bases respectively, with 13 bases between them.

The rearrangement links TRBV7-9 to TRBJ2-3; no reliable D call. V was cut by 5 bases and J by 2 bases, with 17 bases left in between. CDR3 length: 16 residues. Germline CDR1 reads SEHNR; CDR2 reads FQNEAQ (reference sequence). The CDR3 nucleotides are TGTGCCAGCAGCCGTGACGTGGTTTCGAACACAGATACGCAGTATTTT. The encoded protein is CASSRDVVSNTDTQYF.

The chain employs TRBV7-9 and TRBJ1-5; 7 positions match TRBD1. The germline gives CDR1 SEHNR, CDR2 FQNEAQ (reference sequence). The CDR3 length is 18 residues. V was pared by 4 bases and J by 6 bases, with 18 bases of the junction left unmatched. The CDR3 DNA is TGTGCCAGCAGCTCGGGAGGAATACAGGGGAAAAGTTTTCAGCCCCAGCATTTT. It codes for CASSSGGIQGKSFQPQHF.